This T cell receptor (beta chain) was sequenced in a study of T cell responses to AZD1222 COVID-19 vaccine. Some clones are missing from TCRdb's copy, which holds only in-frame ones; the method was immunoSEQ multiplex PCR. The table shows tens of thousands of clones, with under 95% occurring only once. General study findings and limits: Females made up more of the donors, who were largely white British, and clonal diversity may have come out too low. Scientists sampled the repertoires only once the peak T cell response had passed. There were vaccine-associated CD4 TCRs across spike, dominant at 160-218 and 743-854.

The sample holds one count of this clone. What it recognizes is unknown. Sequences were derived from peripheral blood, sampled on day 0 of MenACWY control vaccination. This clonotype originated in an adult in good health.

The CDR3 DNA sequence: TGTGCCAGCAGCCCCGGGACAGCTAATGAAAAACTGTTTTTT. Its protein product is CASSPGTANEKLFF. The chain couples TRBV7-9 to TRBJ1-4, with 7 bases lining up with TRBD1. Germline V gene lookup returns CDR1 SEHNR and CDR2 FQNEAQ (reference sequence). The CDR3 consists of 14 residues. J lost 3 bases, V lost 5 bases, and 3 bases had no gene match. Full variable domain (outside the CDR3, taken from reference TRBV7-9 and TRBJ1-4): DTGVSQNPRHKITKRGQNVTFRCDPISEHNRLYWYRQTLGQGPEFLTYFQNEAQLEKSRLLSDRFSAERPKGSFSTLEIQRTEQGDSAMYLCASSPGTANEKLFFGSGTQLSVL.